The present T cell receptor (beta chain) was sequenced within a study of T cell responses to AZD1222 COVID-19 vaccine. Here immunoSEQ multiplex PCR was the method, and the copy in TCRdb shows in-frame clones only, minus some. The sample has about 140,000 clones; nearly 95% are singletons. The receptor comes from an adult who received the AZD1222 COVID-19 vaccine. Sequenced here: peripheral blood, sampled 28 days after the second AZD1222 dose.

CDR3 bases: TGTGCCAGCAGCGTACGCCCCGATCTGAGAGGGTTGGGCAAAAACATTCAGTACTTC. It is translated as CASSVRPDLRGLGKNIQYF. The V call is TRBV9, the J call TRBJ2-4, with D perhaps matching TRBD2 (5 bases). Germline V lookup: CDR1 SGDLS, CDR2 YYNGEE. The CDR3 consists of 19 residues. Trimming cost V 1 base and J 3 bases, with 23 bases left between them.